The T cell receptor beta chain described here comes from a study of OX40 agonist ivuxolimab in advanced cancers. Overall study results and limits: CD8+ T cells (on average) carried more expanded clones than CD4+ T cells.

The data were produced by immunoSEQ multiplex PCR, yet TCRdb's version contains in-frame clones alone and is incomplete. The sample holds more than 50,000 clones; about four fifths are singletons and the top ten take about 1.6%. Turning to this clone: Its specificity is not known.

CDR1 is SGHDN and CDR2 is FVKESK in the germline V gene. This CDR3 is 13 amino acids long. The germline V and J ends were trimmed by 3 bases and 2 bases, with 8 bases remaining between them. The chain combines TRBV14 with TRBJ2-7; D is possibly TRBD2 (6 bases). The sequence derives from an adult with an advanced solid tumor such as melanoma, head and neck, liver or kidney cancer. The material sequenced was CD4+ or CD8+ T cells sorted from blood, taken in a trial of the OX40 agonist ivuxolimab. DNA of the CDR3: TGTGCCAGCAGCCAGCGGGATACCTACGAGCAGTACTTC. Translated, it gives CASSQRDTYEQYF.